Reported below is one T cell receptor (beta chain). Its matching antigen is unknown. This CDR3 is 13 amino acids long. Trimming left V 7 bases short and J 9 bases short, with 16 bases between. Each CDR3 protein gets one entry after TCRdb re-called the 5' RACE reads with MiXCR. The sample lists 1.5 million to 2 million distinct CDR3 sequences, about 32% occurring once. These data come from a study of identical twins. Points from the study as a whole: Alpha sequences out of frame and shared by twins had excess low generation probability. Within monozygotic twins, out-of-frame TCR alpha sharing was underestimated by the models.

Donors uniformly comprised healthy Caucasians. This chain joins TRBV12-3 or TRBV12-4 and TRBJ2-1, with a possible D match to TRBD2 (6 bases). The specimen was cord blood. The receptor comes from a newborn girl in good health. The CDR3 sequence: CASTRDLSGEQFF. The CDR3 region has the DNA TGTGCCAGCACCAGGGACTTGTCGGGTGAGCAGTTCTTC.